This T cell receptor (beta chain) was captured by sequencing in a study of blood T cell repertoires in COVID-19. As for the study in general: Acute-phase and convalescent COVID-19 samples originated in the United States, Italy and Spain. From T cells, B-cell-depleted T cells, or PBMCs came the material, which was cDNA or gDNA.

The method was immunoSEQ multiplex PCR; TCRdb's version includes in-frame clones alone and lacks a portion of them. Of tens of thousands of clones in the sample, 82% were seen once. CDR1 is ENHRY, CDR2 SYGVKD, per germline. The V gene end was trimmed by 2 bases and the J gene end by 7 bases; junction bases not matched to a gene: 6. The CDR3 covers 16 residues. J is TRBJ2-1 and V is TRBV10-3; the match to TRBD2 covers 12 bases. Sequenced sample: peripheral blood. The TCR sequence derives from a woman aged 55-69 years with acute or convalescent COVID-19. DNA for the CDR3: TGTGCCATCAGTGAGCGAACTAGCGGGGGGTTTAATGAGCAGTTCTTC. It is translated as CAISERTSGGFNEQFF.